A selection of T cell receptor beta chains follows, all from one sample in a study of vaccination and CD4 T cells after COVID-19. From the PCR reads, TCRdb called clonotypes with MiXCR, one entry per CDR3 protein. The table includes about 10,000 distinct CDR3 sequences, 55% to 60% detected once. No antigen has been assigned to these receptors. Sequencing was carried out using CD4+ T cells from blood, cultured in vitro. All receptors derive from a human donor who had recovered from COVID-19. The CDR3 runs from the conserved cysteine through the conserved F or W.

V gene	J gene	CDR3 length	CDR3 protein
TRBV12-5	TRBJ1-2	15	CASGLWPMVTTGYTF
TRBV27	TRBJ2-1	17	CASSLSLQGGPYNEQFF
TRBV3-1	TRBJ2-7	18	CASSLHGLAGAGSYEQYF
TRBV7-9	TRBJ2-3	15	CASSPVGGSGGARYF
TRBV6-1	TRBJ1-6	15	CASRGQFTINSPLHF
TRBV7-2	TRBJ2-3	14	CASSLDRDGGTQYF
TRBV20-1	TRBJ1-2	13	CSAPVRGSDGYTF
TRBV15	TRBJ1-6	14	CATSSIGRGSPLHF
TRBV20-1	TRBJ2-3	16	CSAPTVGGGSTDTQYF
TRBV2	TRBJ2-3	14	CASTDKGGTDTQYF
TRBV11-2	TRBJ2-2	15	CASSSPRRRGGELFF
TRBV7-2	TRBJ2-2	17	CASSLFRLGGGREELFF
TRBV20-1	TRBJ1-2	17	CSARGGQGAKERYGYTF
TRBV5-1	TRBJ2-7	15	CASSLREGGPYEQYF
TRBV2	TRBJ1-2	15	CASSLTGDPNYGYTF
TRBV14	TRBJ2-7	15	CASSRSSGGFYEQYF
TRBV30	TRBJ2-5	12	CAWKGSGDSQYF
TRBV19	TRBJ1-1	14	CASTYRARGTEAFF
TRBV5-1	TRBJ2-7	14	CASSFGQGTYEQYF
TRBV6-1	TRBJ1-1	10	CASSKTEAFF
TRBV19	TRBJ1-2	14	CASSRLQGNYGYTF
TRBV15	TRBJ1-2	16	CATSRDRGSGGYGYTF
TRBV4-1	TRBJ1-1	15	CASSGHPRRNTEAFF
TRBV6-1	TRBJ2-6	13	CASILAGANVLTF
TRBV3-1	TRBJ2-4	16	CASSPPPTGRGNIQYF
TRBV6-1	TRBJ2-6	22	CASRLRGQGPSGIKSGANVLTF
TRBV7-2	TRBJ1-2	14	CASSLAHASYGYTF
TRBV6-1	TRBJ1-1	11	CASSPGDRTFF
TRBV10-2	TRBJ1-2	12	CASRAENYGYTF
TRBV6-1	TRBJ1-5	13	CASRDRVNQPQHF
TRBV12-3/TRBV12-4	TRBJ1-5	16	CASSWGLGRGNQPQHF
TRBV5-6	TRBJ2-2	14	CASSLWGATGELFF
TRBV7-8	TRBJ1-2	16	CASSPRGGWTGYGYTF
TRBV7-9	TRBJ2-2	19	CASSPKLRMTDYNTGELFF
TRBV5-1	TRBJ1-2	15	CASSLGDRGNYGYTF
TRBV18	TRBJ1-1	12	CASSPDTPEAFF
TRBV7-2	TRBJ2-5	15	CASSLTRMQQETQYF
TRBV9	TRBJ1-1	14	CASSRPGQGTEAFF
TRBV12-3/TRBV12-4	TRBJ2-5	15	CASSRYKGGGETQYF
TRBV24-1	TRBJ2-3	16	CATSDLQEGWADTQYF
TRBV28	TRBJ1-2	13	CASSTGFNYGYTF
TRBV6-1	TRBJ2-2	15	CASSGTGYGTGELFF
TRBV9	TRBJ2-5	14	CASSVGVQKETQYF
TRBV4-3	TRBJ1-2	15	CASRQGGPGADGYTF
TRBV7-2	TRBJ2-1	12	CASSLVSGEQFF
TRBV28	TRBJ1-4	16	CASSFGRGPLNEKLFF
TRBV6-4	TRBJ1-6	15	CASSYSGTEYSPLHF
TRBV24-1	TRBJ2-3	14	CATSERGRGDTQYF
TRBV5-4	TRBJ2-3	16	CASSPGQGSLADTQYF
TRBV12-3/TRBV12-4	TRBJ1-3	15	CASSLTGGGGNTIYF
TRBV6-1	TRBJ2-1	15	CASRAGGASYNEQFF
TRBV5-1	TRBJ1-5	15	CASSLGAYSNQPQHF
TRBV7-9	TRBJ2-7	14	CASSLAALSYEQYF
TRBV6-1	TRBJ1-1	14	CASSRTAMNTEAFF
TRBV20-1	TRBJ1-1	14	CSARSGGGNTEAFF